A single sample gave rise to the 15 T cell receptor beta chains below, sequenced in a study of CD8+CD57+ T cells in acquired aplastic anemia. An expansion of CD8+CD57+ cells by flow cytometry had been shown in patients chosen for sequencing. Template material for TCR beta VDJ and CDR3 profiling consisted of genomic DNA. Each CDR3 protein is one row after TCRdb ran MiXCR on the reads. The sample yields a few hundred thousand distinct CDR3 sequences, about half seen once. Sequenced material: sorted CD4+, CD8+, or CD8+CD57+ T cells (not recorded which) from PBMCs. The source of these receptors is a human donor with aplastic anemia.

This clonotype has more than one count but fewer than ten. The chain combines TRBV19 with TRBJ2-7; D tentatively reads TRBD1 or TRBD2 (6 bases each). V gave up 4 bases and J gave up 7 bases, with 17 bases separating them. This CDR3 comprises 14 residues. The germline CDR1 and CDR2 sequences are LNHDA and SQIVND (reference sequence). For the CDR3, the DNA is TGTGCCAGTAGTACCGGACAGTGGGGGGAAGAGCAGTACTTC. It codes for CASSTGQWGEEQYF.

The rearrangement joins TRBV5-1 to TRBJ2-7, with 11 bases aligning to TRBD2. Trimming removed 3 bases from V and 3 bases from J; junction bases left unmatched: 2. CDR1 and CDR2 (germline): SGHRS, YFSETQ. The CDR3 spans 14 residues. The CDR3 nucleotides are TGCGCCAGCAGCTCTACTAGCGGGAGCTACGAGCAGTACTTC. Its translation is CASSSTSGSYEQYF.

V usage is TRBV7-2 and J usage is TRBJ2-5; 8 nucleotides agree with TRBD2. The CDR3 extends over 16 amino acids. After removal of 0 bases from V and 4 bases from J, the junction contained 7 bases not matched to a gene. Germline CDR1 reads SGHTA; CDR2 reads FQGNSA. CDR3 region: CASSLASAGGLETQYF. CDR3 nucleotide sequence: TGTGCCAGCAGCTTAGCGTCCGCGGGGGGCCTAGAGACCCAGTACTTC. The full variable domain, rest sourced from reference TRBV7-2 and TRBJ2-5, is GAGVSQSPSNKVTEKGKDVELRCDPISGHTALYWYRQSLGQGLEFLIYFQGNSAPDKSGLPSDRFSAERTGGSVSTLTIQRTQQEDSAVYLCASSLASAGGLETQYFGPGTRLLVL.

The table lists this clonotype with a few counts. The germline gene is not matched at one end of the junction; a read error may be the cause. The chain joins TRBV5-1 to TRBJ1-2; no clear D gene. Looked up from germline, CDR1 is SGHRS and CDR2 is YFSETQ. The CDR3 length is 12 residues. CDR3 DNA: TGTGCCAGCAGCTTAAGTTCCTATGGCTACACCTTC. It yields the protein CASSLSSYGYTF.

This clonotype was seen once. J is TRBJ1-5 and V is TRBV20-1, with TRBD1 matching 10 bases. Germline lookup yields CDR1 DFQATT and CDR2 SNEGSKA (reference sequence). J gave up 7 bases and V 6 bases, and 18 bases lay outside the gene matches. The CDR3 runs to 17 residues. CDR3 loop: CSASSPGTGEVSQPQHF. As DNA, the CDR3 is TGCAGTGCCAGCAGTCCCGGGACAGGGGAGGTTTCGCAGCCCCAGCATTTT.

Details on this clonotype: One junction end disagrees with the germline gene, perhaps due to a read error. The genes are TRBV7-2 and TRBJ2-7, with D perhaps TRBD2 (6 bases). This CDR3 comprises 15 residues. Per the germline V gene, CDR1 is SGHTA and CDR2 is FQGNSA. The CDR3 region is CASSQDSRGSREQHF. The CDR3 DNA reads TGTGCCAGCAGCCAAGATAGTCGGGGGTCACGGGAGCAGCACTTC.

This clonotype has at least ten counts. The chain combines TRBV19 with TRBJ2-2; D is possibly TRBD2 (6 bases). The CDR3 consists of 16 residues. Germline V gene data show CDR1 as LNHDA and CDR2 as SQIVND (reference sequence). Trimming shortened V by 3 bases and J by 6 bases, and 17 bases separated the two germline ends. The CDR3: CASSISRQGGAGELFF. In DNA form, the CDR3 reads TGTGCCAGTAGTATTTCTCGGCAGGGAGGAGCCGGGGAGCTGTTTTTT. The whole variable domain, remainder taken from reference TRBV19 and TRBJ2-2, is DGGITQSPKYLFRKEGQNVTLSCEQNLNHDAMYWYRQDPGQGLRLIYYSQIVNDFQKGDIAEGYSVSREKKESFPLTVTSAQKNPTAFYLCASSISRQGGAGELFFGEGSRLTVL.

This clonotype was seen a handful of times. CDR3 sequence: CASSPRFEGTDTQYF. In DNA form, the CDR3 reads TGTGCCAGCTCACCACGGTTTGAGGGCACAGATACGCAGTATTTT. The chain carries TRBV18 and TRBJ2-3; no firm D call. V was clipped by 1 base and J by 1 base, with 9 bases between them. The V gene's germline CDR1 is KGHSH and CDR2 LQKENI. This CDR3 has 15 residues.

Remarks on this clonotype: This may be a read error, as it is one base from a much larger clone. The chain couples TRBV5-1 to TRBJ2-2; D gene uncertain. Germline-derived CDR1 and CDR2 are SGHRS and YFSETQ. This CDR3 comprises 14 residues. V dropped 4 bases and J dropped 4 bases, with 11 bases sitting between them. The CDR3 here is CASSPGPGTGELFF. The CDR3 coding sequence is TGCGCCAGCAGCCCCGGGCCGGGCACCGGGGAGCTGTTTTTT. The full variable domain, completed using reference TRBV5-1 and TRBJ2-2, is KAGVTQTPRYLIKTRGQQVTLSCSPISGHRSVSWYQQTPGQGLQFLFEYFSETQRNKGNFPGRFSGRQFSNSRSEMNVSTLELGDSALYLCASSPGPGTGELFFGEGSRLTVL.

In regard to this clonotype: This may come from a read error, since a much larger clone is one base off. The gene calls are TRBV5-1 and TRBJ1-2; 7 nucleotides agree with TRBD1. Germline V gene data show CDR1 as SGHRS and CDR2 as YFSETQ. The CDR3 extends over 15 amino acids. V shed 3 bases and J 7 bases; nucleotides not matched to a gene: 12. The CDR3 loop reads CASSSQGQNARGYTF. In DNA form, the CDR3 reads TGCGCCAGCAGCTCACAGGGACAGAACGCCCGTGGCTACACCTTC.

The sample holds many counts of this clonotype. An end of the junction differs from the germline gene, which may be a read error. The CDR3 loop reads CASSPQGGPSSF. DNA for the CDR3: TGTGCCAGCAGCCCTCAAGGGGGACCTTCAAGCTTC. The chain combines TRBV7-9 with TRBJ2-7; D is perhaps TRBD1 (6 bases). The CDR3 contains 12 residues. Looked up from germline, CDR1 is SEHNR and CDR2 is FQNEAQ (reference sequence).

The chain joins TRBV15 to TRBJ2-7; D perhaps matches TRBD1 (6 bases). The CDR3 covers 14 residues. The V gene lost 0 bases and the J gene lost 6 bases, with 12 bases spanning the gap. Germline V gene lookup returns CDR1 LNHNV and CDR2 YYDKDF (reference sequence). The CDR3 region has the DNA TGTGCCACCAGCAGAGACAGGGGTTTGGGCGAGCAGTACGTC. It specifies CATSRDRGLGEQYV.

This clonotype came up many times. This sequence joins TRBV6-5 and TRBJ2-7; the D call may be TRBD1 or TRBD2 (6 bases each). The germline V and J ends were trimmed by 2 bases and 0 bases, with 11 bases remaining between them. There are 15 residues in the CDR3. Germline CDR1 and CDR2: MNHEY and SVGAGI. The CDR3 protein is CASSYVGGGSYEQYF. Written as DNA, the CDR3 is TGTGCCAGCAGTTACGTCGGGGGCGGCTCCTACGAGCAGTACTTC.

The genes are TRBV20-1 and TRBJ1-5; 8 nucleotides match TRBD1. The junction had 6 bases not matched to a gene; V was cut back by 3 bases and J by 2 bases. The germline CDR1 and CDR2 sequences are DFQATT and SNEGSKA (reference sequence). The CDR3 runs to 15 residues. The CDR3 sequence is CSASSGQGRNQPQHF. CDR3 DNA sequence: TGCAGTGCTAGTTCCGGACAGGGACGCAATCAGCCCCAGCATTTT.

At least ten counts were recorded for this clonotype. The chain links TRBV20-1 to TRBJ2-3; D is perhaps TRBD2 (5 bases). CDR3 size: 14 residues. Germline V gene lookup returns CDR1 DFQATT and CDR2 SNEGSKA (reference sequence). CDR3 sequence (DNA): TGCAATAGAAGTACCCAGCGGAGCACAGATACGCAGTATTTT. Encoded protein: CNRSTQRSTDTQYF.